These T cell receptor beta chains were read from a single sample in a study of T cell repertoires in cytomegalovirus infection. TCRdb ran MiXCR on the reads and lists one entry per CDR3 protein. The data show 650,000 to 900,000 distinct CDR3 sequences, about 29% seen once. These receptors' targets are unknown. The source was cultured CD8+ T cells from PBMCs, collected from culture after CMV antigen stimulation. These receptors were taken from a human donor in good health (CMV status not recorded). Some clones in this sample may be carry-over from other donors' samples. CDR3s leave out the opening cysteine and the closing phenylalanine or tryptophan. Clone size is given for some rows only: seen once, a few or many times, or a class if the clone is expanded.

clone size | J gene | V gene | CDR3 protein
- | TRBJ2-7 | TRBV4-2 | ASSQENEQY
few | TRBJ1-1 | TRBV6-5 | ASSTSGNTEAF
many | TRBJ2-1 | TRBV6-1 | ASSTPPANEQF
- | TRBJ2-4 | TRBV3-1 | ASSQDGPPRKNIQY
- | TRBJ2-1 | TRBV4-3 | ASSSGGAREQF
few | TRBJ2-7 | TRBV12-3/TRBV12-4 | ASSWASGGLFSYEQY
few | TRBJ2-1 | TRBV4-2 | ASSQVGRYNEQF
- | TRBJ2-1 | TRBV6-2/TRBV6-3 | ASSYSRWEQF
- | TRBJ1-1 | TRBV12-3/TRBV12-4 | ASSFGSISTEAF
- | TRBJ2-2 | TRBV7-9 | ASSSSLRPRGELF
many | TRBJ1-1 | TRBV7-9 | ASSPPGLTEAF
few | TRBJ1-2 | TRBV14 | ASRADRVGGYT
- | TRBJ2-1 | TRBV4-1 | ASSPRYGGQYNEQF
- | TRBJ2-7 | TRBV6-5 | ASSYSNGGSYEQY
- | TRBJ1-1 | TRBV2 | ASSEEGTGGTTEAF
- | TRBJ2-3 | TRBV12-5 | ASGFGLDTQY
- | TRBJ1-2 | TRBV27 | ASSLSLGGTIIYGYT
- | TRBJ2-1 | TRBV6-1 | ASSMGPYNEQF
few | TRBJ1-5 | TRBV7-8 | ASSLDLSNQPQH
- | TRBJ2-7 | TRBV19 | ASSIPTVPYEQY
- | TRBJ1-5 | TRBV27 | ASSLDRTGLNQPQH
- | TRBJ2-1 | TRBV4-1 | ASSQVTVMEQF
- | TRBJ1-1 | TRBV7-2 | ASSPRDYAGGTVEWADVNTEAF
- | TRBJ2-1 | TRBV7-7 | ASSSGWGLDNEQF
- | TRBJ2-2 | TRBV5-6 | ASSPLLAGELF
- | TRBJ1-1 | TRBV6-4 | ASSGRQGAEAF
- | TRBJ2-1 | TRBV7-9 | ASSKSGGEEF
- | TRBJ2-3 | TRBV12-3/TRBV12-4 | ASSSYPMASTDTQY
many | TRBJ2-7 | TRBV10-2 | ASSESRPGTGVHEQY
- | TRBJ1-2 | TRBV29-1 | SDGGRT
- | TRBJ2-6 | TRBV25-1 | ASSVGHPLTHRSYGANVLT
- | TRBJ1-4 | TRBV4-3 | ASSQDEWAGYEKLF
- | TRBJ1-2 | TRBV6-5 | ASKKGGAGGYT
- | TRBJ2-3 | TRBV29-1 | SVAPKGLSTDTQY
many | TRBJ1-5 | TRBV7-6 | ASSLADRQPQH
few | TRBJ2-4 | TRBV7-9 | ASSLRKQNIQY
- | TRBJ2-1 | TRBV2 | ASSSSRDRVVAEQF
- | TRBJ2-3 | TRBV7-1 | ASSHDYAGTDTQY
many | TRBJ1-1 | TRBV7-2 | ASSITGSTEAF
- | TRBJ2-5 | TRBV7-9 | ASSWGRYEETQY
- | TRBJ1-2 | TRBV7-3 | ANATVQGGNYGYT
- | TRBJ2-5 | TRBV14 | ASSPRGSGGLRKETQY
- | TRBJ2-5 | TRBV7-4 | ASSLAMGPNLETQY
- | TRBJ2-7 | TRBV10-3 | AGGDYEQY
- | TRBJ2-1 | TRBV6-4 | ASSAGINEQF